Sequencing of this TCR beta chain was carried out in a study of OX40 agonist ivuxolimab in advanced cancers. Overall study context: Ivuxolimab was delivered to patients intravenously every 2 weeks at doses spanning 0.01 to 10 mg/kg. Study conclusions and caveats: What antigens the expanded peripheral T cells recognized was never established.

Only in-frame clones appear in the TCRdb table, and some are missing; sequencing was by immunoSEQ multiplex PCR. Of about 59,000 clones in the sample, around 83% were seen once. Germline CDR1 and CDR2: LNHDA and SQIVND (reference sequence). The junction had 18 bases not matched to a gene; V was cut back by 5 bases and J by 7 bases. This CDR3 has 17 residues. For this clone: Its specificity is unknown.

This TCR derives from an adult with an advanced solid tumor such as melanoma, head and neck, liver or kidney cancer. The gene calls are TRBV19 and TRBJ2-7; TRBD1 agrees at 9 bases. The sequencing here drew on CD4+ or CD8+ T cells sorted from blood, taken in a trial of the OX40 agonist ivuxolimab. The CDR3 coding sequence is TGTGCCAGTAGTCCTCCAGCCCGGGACAGGGCCCCGAGGGAGCAGTACTTC. Amino acid sequence: CASSPPARDRAPREQYF.